Each of the 14 T cell receptor beta chains below was sequenced from the same sample in a study of breast tumors, draining lymph nodes, adjacent tissues. TCRdb re-analysed the multiplex PCR reads in MiXCR, keeping a single row per CDR3 protein. The table shows more than 200,000 distinct CDR3 sequences, with approximately 29% occurring only once. Axillary draining lymph nodes of breast cancer patients supplied the node samples. The specimen sequenced was axillary lymph node tissue. Every receptor here comes from a female donor with breast cancer. Some clones in this sample may be carry-over from other donors' samples.

This clonotype has more than one count but fewer than ten. This chain connects TRBV20-1 to TRBJ2-7; TRBD1 is a possible D gene (6 bases). The V and J ends lost 3 bases and 2 bases respectively, with 17 bases between them. This CDR3 comprises 15 residues. Germline CDR1 and CDR2: DFQATT and SNEGSKA (reference sequence). The CDR3 loop reads CSASEGGQKAYEQYF. The CDR3 nucleotides read TGCAGTGCTAGTGAGGGCGGACAGAAAGCCTACGAGCAGTACTTC.

V and J are TRBV7-6 and TRBJ2-7; D remains unclear. Germline V gene data show CDR1 as SGHVS and CDR2 as FNYEAQ. The V end lost 1 base, the J end lost 5 bases, and 9 bases lay between the germline ends. The CDR3 consists of 13 residues. CDR3 bases: TGTGCCAGCAGCTTAGGGGTGAGAGACGAGCAGTACTTC. Translated: CASSLGVRDEQYF.

This clonotype was picked up many times. The chain recombines TRBV2 with TRBJ2-2; D is uncertain. Germline V lookup: CDR1 SNHLY, CDR2 FYNNEI. The CDR3 spans 12 residues. The V end lost 7 bases, the J end lost 2 bases, and 5 bases lay between the germline ends. The CDR3 protein is CASIFNTGELFF. CDR3 nucleotides: TGTGCCAGCATCTTTAACACCGGGGAGCTGTTTTTT. The variable domain in full, with the rest retrieved from reference TRBV2 and TRBJ2-2, is EPEVTQTPSHQVTQMGQEVILRCVPISNHLYFYWYRQILGQKVEFLVSFYNNEISEKSEIFDDQFSVERPDGSNFTLKIRSTKLEDSAMYFCASIFNTGELFFGEGSRLTVL.

Regarding this clonotype: A much bigger clone sits one base away, suggesting this may be a read error. The V gene is TRBV20-1, the J gene TRBJ1-2, with D perhaps TRBD1 (5 bases). With 1 base removed from V and 10 bases from J, the gap between germline ends came to 16 bases. Germline values: CDR1 DFQATT, CDR2 SNEGSKA (reference sequence). The CDR3 covers 13 residues. The CDR3 DNA follows: TGCAGTGCTAGAGTGTCGGCTGGGGGTGCCTACACCTTC. Its translation is CSARVSAGGAYTF.

The rearrangement uses TRBV28 and TRBJ2-6; a possible D gene is TRBD2 (6 bases). CDR3 size: 17 residues. The V end was cut by 7 bases, the J end by 0 bases, with 16 bases between. Germline loops: CDR1 MDHEN, CDR2 SYDVKM. CDR3 region: CASTPGDFVSGANVLTF. In DNA form, the CDR3 reads TGTGCCAGCACCCCGGGGGACTTCGTCTCTGGGGCCAACGTCCTGACTTTC. The variable domain in full, with the rest retrieved from reference TRBV28 and TRBJ2-6, is DVKVTQSSRYLVKRTGEKVFLECVQDMDHENMFWYRQDPGLGLRLIYFSYDVKMKEKGDIPEGYSVSREKKERFSLILESASTNQTSMYLCASTPGDFVSGANVLTFGAGSRLTVL.

Notes on this clonotype: The conserved phenylalanine or tryptophan is not found at the CDR3 terminus, so this likely reflects a read error. The chain couples TRBV5-6 to TRBJ2-2; D is uncertain. CDR1 is SGHDT and CDR2 is YYEEEE in the germline V gene. CDR3 length equals 14 residues. The ends were cut back, 2 bases at V and 1 base at J, with 6 bases in the middle. In DNA, the CDR3 is TGTGCCAGCAGCTTAGTCCGGAACACCGGGGAGCTGTTTTCT. Amino acid sequence: CASSLVRNTGELFS.

This clonotype was counted ten times or more. CDR3 in amino acids: CASSPPGWRDLTDTQYF. CDR3 nucleotides: TGTGCCAGCAGCCCCCCAGGGTGGCGGGACCTCACAGATACGCAGTATTTT. V usage is TRBV7-9 and J usage is TRBJ2-3, with D maybe TRBD2 (6 bases). CDR3 size: 17 residues. V was pared by 5 bases and J by 2 bases, with 20 bases between. CDR1 SEHNR and CDR2 FQNEAQ come from the germline V gene (reference sequence).

The table lists this clonotype with many counts. The chain recombines TRBV20-1 with TRBJ2-7; D gene ambiguous. Germline V gene sequence: CDR1 DFQATT, CDR2 SNEGSKA (reference sequence). This CDR3 has 14 amino acids. Trimming removed 0 bases at V and 2 bases at J, with 11 bases between. CDR3 in DNA: TGCAGTGCTAGAGAACATTCAGGTGCCTACGAGCAGTACTTC. Translating it yields CSAREHSGAYEQYF.

This clonotype was seen at least ten times. Relative to the germline gene, one junction end is altered; a read error may explain this. The V gene is TRBV6-6, the J gene TRBJ2-5; tentative D call: TRBD2 (6 bases). The CDR3 sequence is 14 residues long. Germline V gene lookup returns CDR1 MNHNY and CDR2 SVGAGI (reference sequence). CDR3 sequence: CASSHSRGQETQYF. The CDR3 coding sequence is TGTGCCAGCAGTCACTCCCGGGGGCAAGAGACCCAGTACTTC.

This clonotype came up many times. This sequence joins TRBV7-2 and TRBJ2-7; TRBD2 might be the D (6 bases). Trimming cost V 5 bases and J 3 bases, with 14 bases left between them. Germline V CDR1 and CDR2: SGHTA, FQGNSA. There are 14 residues in the CDR3. The CDR3 spells CASSQSLARYEQYF. For the CDR3, the DNA is TGTGCCAGCAGCCAATCCCTAGCGCGCTACGAGCAGTACTTC.

This clonotype has at least ten counts. The chain recombines TRBV20-1 with TRBJ1-6; 7 bases agree with TRBD1. Germline CDR1 reads DFQATT; CDR2 reads SNEGSKA (reference sequence). This CDR3 contains 15 residues. V gave up 4 bases and J gave up 7 bases; unmatched junction bases: 10. This CDR3 reads CSAKDRRKGNSPLHF. The CDR3 DNA sequence: TGCAGTGCTAAGGACAGGCGGAAGGGAAATTCACCCCTCCACTTT.

To note about this clonotype: Relative to the germline gene, one junction end is altered; a read error may explain this. The chain recombines TRBV7-2 with TRBJ1-5; weak D call: TRBD1 (5 bases). This CDR3 has 14 residues. The germline V gene has CDR1 SGHTA and CDR2 FQGNSA. The CDR3 region is CASNLSGPPQPQHF. CDR3 DNA: TGTGCCAGCAACTTATCAGGGCCCCCCCAGCCCCAGCATTTT.

This clonotype was detected a few times. This rearrangement joins TRBV18 to TRBJ2-3, with a tentative D call TRBD2 (6 bases). Germline values: CDR1 KGHSH, CDR2 LQKENI. V lost 6 bases, J lost 2 bases, and 12 bases lay in between. The CDR3 consists of 14 residues. The CDR3 sequence is CASSGGATTDTQYF. DNA for the CDR3: TGTGCCAGCTCCGGAGGGGCGACCACAGATACGCAGTATTTT.

This clonotype was counted ten times or more. The gene calls are TRBV4-1 and TRBJ2-7; TRBD1 might be the D (5 bases). Trimming cost V 0 bases and J 2 bases, with 11 bases left between them. This CDR3 has 15 residues. CDR1 MGHRA and CDR2 YSYEKL come from the germline V gene. The CDR3 loop reads CASSQEIGRAYEQYF. The CDR3 region has the DNA TGCGCCAGCAGCCAAGAAATTGGCAGGGCCTACGAGCAGTACTTC.